This T cell receptor (beta chain) was recovered during a study of blood T cells in healthy people across ages. Germline loops: CDR1 SGHRS, CDR2 YFSETQ. The CDR3 covers 15 residues. V dropped 4 bases and J dropped 7 bases, with 17 bases sitting between them. A second about 7 to 12 cycle PCR used barcoded and J-beta primers. TCRdb itself ran the 5' RACE reads through MiXCR, one entry per CDR3 protein. This sample has under 850,000 distinct CDR3 sequences, with around 34% found just once. The donors, healthy Caucasians from Russia, were aged about 6 to 90. Each sample yielded at least 6 million isolated PBMCs.

Specimen: blood. The J gene is TRBJ1-4, the V gene TRBV5-1; weak D call: TRBD1 (6 bases). This clonotype was obtained from a man between 18 and 35 years old in good health. The CDR3 reads CASSQGAGAGEKLFF. In DNA, the CDR3 is TGCGCCAGCAGCCAAGGGGCAGGGGCAGGTGAAAAACTGTTTTTT.